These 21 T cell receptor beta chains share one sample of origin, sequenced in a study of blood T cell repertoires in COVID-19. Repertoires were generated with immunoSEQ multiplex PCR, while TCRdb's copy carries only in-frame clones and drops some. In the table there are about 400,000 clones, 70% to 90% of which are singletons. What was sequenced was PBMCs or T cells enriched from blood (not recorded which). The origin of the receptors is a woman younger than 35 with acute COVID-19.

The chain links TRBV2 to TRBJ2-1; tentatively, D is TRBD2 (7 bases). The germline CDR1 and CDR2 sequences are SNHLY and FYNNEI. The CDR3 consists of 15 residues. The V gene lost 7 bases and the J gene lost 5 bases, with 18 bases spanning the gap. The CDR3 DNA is TGTGCCAGCACCGAGGGGCGGGGGCTTAACAATGAGCAGTTCTTC. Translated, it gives CASTEGRGLNNEQFF.

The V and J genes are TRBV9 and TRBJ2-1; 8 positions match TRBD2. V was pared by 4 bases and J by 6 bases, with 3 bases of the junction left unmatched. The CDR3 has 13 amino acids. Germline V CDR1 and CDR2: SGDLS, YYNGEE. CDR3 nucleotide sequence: TGTGCCAGCAGCCCCGGGAGGGTCAATGAGCAGTTCTTC. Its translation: CASSPGRVNEQFF. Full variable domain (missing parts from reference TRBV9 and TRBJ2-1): DSGVTQTPKHLITATGQRVTLRCSPRSGDLSVYWYQQSLDQGLQFLIQYYNGEERAKGNILERFSAQQFPDLHSELNLSSLELGDSALYFCASSPGRVNEQFFGPGTRLTVL.

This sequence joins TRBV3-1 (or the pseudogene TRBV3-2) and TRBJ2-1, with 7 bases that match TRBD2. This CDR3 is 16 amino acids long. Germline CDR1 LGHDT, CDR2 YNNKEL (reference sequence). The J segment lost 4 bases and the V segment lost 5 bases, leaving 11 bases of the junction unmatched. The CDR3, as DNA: TGTGCCAGCAGCGGGGGGAAGCGGGGCTCTTACAATGAGCAGTTCTTC. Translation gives CASSGGKRGSYNEQFF.

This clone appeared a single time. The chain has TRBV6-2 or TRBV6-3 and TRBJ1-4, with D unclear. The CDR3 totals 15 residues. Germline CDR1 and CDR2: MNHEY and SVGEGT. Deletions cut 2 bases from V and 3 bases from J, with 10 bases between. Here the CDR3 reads CASSYLGSANEKLFF. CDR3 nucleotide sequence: TGTGCCAGCAGTTACCTTGGGAGCGCTAATGAAAAACTGTTTTTT.

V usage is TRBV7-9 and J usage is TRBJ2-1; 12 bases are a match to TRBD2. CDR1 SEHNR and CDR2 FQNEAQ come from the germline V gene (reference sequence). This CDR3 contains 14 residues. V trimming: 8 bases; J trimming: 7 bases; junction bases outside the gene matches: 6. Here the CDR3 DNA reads TGTGCCAGCGTGACTAGCGGGAGAGGAAATGAGCAGTTCTTC. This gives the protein CASVTSGRGNEQFF.

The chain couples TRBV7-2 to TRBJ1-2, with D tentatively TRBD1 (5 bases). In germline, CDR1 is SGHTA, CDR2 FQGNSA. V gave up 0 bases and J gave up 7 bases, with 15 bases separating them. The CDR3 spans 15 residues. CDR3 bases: TGTGCCAGCAGCTTAGCGCGACCAGGGATGGTTGGCTACACCTTC. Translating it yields CASSLARPGMVGYTF.

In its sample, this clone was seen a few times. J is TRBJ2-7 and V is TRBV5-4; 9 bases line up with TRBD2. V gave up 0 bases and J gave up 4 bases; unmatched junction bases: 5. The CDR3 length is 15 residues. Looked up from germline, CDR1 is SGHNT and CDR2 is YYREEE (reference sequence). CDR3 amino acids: CASSLGRAGGYEQYF. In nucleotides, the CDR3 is TGTGCCAGCAGCTTGGGACGAGCGGGAGGTTACGAGCAGTACTTC.

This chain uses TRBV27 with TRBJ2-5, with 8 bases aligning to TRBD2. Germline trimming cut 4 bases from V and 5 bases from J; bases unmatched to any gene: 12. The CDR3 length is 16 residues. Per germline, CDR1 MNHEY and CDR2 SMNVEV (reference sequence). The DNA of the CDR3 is TGTGCCAGCAGTTGGAGCGGGGGCGCCGCCCGGGAGACCCAGTACTTC. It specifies CASSWSGGAARETQYF.

In DNA, the CDR3 is TGTGCCAGCAGCTCGGGAGGTGGGGCCTTCTACGAGCAGTACTTC. This gives the protein CASSSGGGAFYEQYF. The chain employs TRBV5-5 and TRBJ2-7; TRBD2 agrees at 7 bases. The CDR3 is made up of 15 amino acids. After removal of 3 bases from V and 3 bases from J, the junction contained 9 bases not matched to a gene. Germline CDR1 and CDR2: SGHKS and YYEKEE (reference sequence).

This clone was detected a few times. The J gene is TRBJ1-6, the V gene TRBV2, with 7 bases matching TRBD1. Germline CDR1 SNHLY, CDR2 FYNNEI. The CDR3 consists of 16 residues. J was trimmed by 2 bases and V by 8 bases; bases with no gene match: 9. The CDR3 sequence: CASSTGALAYNSPLHF. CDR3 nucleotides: TGTGCCAGCTCAACAGGGGCTCTAGCCTATAATTCACCCCTCCACTTT.

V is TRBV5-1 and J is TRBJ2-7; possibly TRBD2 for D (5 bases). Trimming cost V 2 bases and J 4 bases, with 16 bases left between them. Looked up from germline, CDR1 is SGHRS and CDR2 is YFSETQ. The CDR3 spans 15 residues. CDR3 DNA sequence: TGCGCCAGCAGCTTCGCAGACCGCCGGACTTACGAGCAGTACTTC. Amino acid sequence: CASSFADRRTYEQYF.

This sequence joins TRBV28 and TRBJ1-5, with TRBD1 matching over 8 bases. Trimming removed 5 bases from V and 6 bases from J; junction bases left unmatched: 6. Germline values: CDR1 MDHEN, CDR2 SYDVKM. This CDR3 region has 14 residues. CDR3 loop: CASSRQGFVQPQHF. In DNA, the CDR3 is TGTGCCAGCAGTCGACAGGGGTTCGTTCAGCCCCAGCATTTT.

CDR3 nucleotide sequence: TGTGCCAGCAGCTCCCGCCCCGGGACAGCAAACACCGGGGAGCTGTTTTTT. Encoded protein: CASSSRPGTANTGELFF. V is TRBV7-8 and J is TRBJ2-2, with 7 bases aligning to TRBD1. The J segment lost 2 bases and the V segment lost 4 bases, leaving 10 bases of the junction unmatched. CDR1 SGHVS and CDR2 FQNEAQ come from the germline V gene. The CDR3 is 17 amino acids.

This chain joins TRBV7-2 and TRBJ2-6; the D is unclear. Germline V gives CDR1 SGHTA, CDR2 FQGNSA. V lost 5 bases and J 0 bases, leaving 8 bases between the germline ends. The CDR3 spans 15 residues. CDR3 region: CASSITTSGANVLTF. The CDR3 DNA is TGTGCCAGCAGCATTACAACCTCTGGGGCCAACGTCCTGACTTTC. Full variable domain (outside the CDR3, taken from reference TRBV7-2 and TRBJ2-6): GAGVSQSPSNKVTEKGKDVELRCDPISGHTALYWYRQSLGQGLEFLIYFQGNSAPDKSGLPSDRFSAERTGGSVSTLTIQRTQQEDSAVYLCASSITTSGANVLTFGAGSRLTVL.

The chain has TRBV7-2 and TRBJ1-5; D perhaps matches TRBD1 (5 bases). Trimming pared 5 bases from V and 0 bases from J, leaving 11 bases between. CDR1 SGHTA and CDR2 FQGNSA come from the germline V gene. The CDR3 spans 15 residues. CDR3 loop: CASSMTVYSNQPQHF. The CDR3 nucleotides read TGTGCCAGCAGCATGACAGTATATAGCAATCAGCCCCAGCATTTT.

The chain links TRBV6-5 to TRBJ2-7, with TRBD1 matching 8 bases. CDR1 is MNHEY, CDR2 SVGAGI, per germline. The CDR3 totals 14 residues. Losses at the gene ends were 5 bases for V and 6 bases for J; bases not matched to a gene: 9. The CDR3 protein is CASSPRTGSSEQYF. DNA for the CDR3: TGTGCCAGCAGTCCGCGGACAGGGAGCAGCGAGCAGTACTTC.

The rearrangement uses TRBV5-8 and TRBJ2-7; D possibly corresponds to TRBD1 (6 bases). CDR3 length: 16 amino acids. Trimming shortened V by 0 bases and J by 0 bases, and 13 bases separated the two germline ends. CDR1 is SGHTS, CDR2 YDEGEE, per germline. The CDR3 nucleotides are TGTGCCAGCAGCTTGGCGCTACAGGGTATCTCCTACGAGCAGTACTTC. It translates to CASSLALQGISYEQYF.

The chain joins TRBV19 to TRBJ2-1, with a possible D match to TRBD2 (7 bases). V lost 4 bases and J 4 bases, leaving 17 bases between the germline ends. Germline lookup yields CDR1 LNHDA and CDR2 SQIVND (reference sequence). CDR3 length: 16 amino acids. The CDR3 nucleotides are TGTGCCAGTAGTACGAGGGGGGGAGGGCTGTACAATGAGCAGTTCTTC. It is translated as CASSTRGGGLYNEQFF.

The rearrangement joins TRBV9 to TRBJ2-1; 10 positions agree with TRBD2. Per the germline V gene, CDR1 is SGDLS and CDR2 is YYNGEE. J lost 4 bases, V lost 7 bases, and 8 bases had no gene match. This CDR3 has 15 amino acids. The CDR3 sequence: CASGRSGRGYNEQFF. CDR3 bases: TGTGCCAGCGGGCGGAGCGGGAGGGGGTACAATGAGCAGTTCTTC.

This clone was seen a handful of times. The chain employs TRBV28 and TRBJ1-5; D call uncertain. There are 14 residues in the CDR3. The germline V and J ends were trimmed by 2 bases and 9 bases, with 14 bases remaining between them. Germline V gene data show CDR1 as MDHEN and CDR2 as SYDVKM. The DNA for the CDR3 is TGTGCCAGCAGTTTAGCCGGGAGGCCCGGGCCCCAGCATTTT. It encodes CASSLAGRPGPQHF.

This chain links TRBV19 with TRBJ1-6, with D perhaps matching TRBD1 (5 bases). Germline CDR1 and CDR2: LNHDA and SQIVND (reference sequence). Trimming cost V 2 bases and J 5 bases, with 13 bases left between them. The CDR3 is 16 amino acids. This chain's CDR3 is CASSITSDSDNSPLHF. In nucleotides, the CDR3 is TGTGCCAGTAGTATAACAAGCGACAGCGATAATTCACCCCTCCACTTT.